These 29 T cell receptor beta chains share one sample of origin, sequenced in a study of T cell responses to AZD1222 COVID-19 vaccine. Data came from immunoSEQ multiplex PCR; TCRdb stores just in-frame clones and leaves some out. The table includes approximately 100,000 clones, roughly 85% detected once. This sample comprised peripheral blood, obtained 28 days after the second AZD1222 dose. All receptors derive from an adult who received the AZD1222 COVID-19 vaccine.

The chain carries TRBV10-3 and TRBJ2-2, with D hard to call. This CDR3 is 15 amino acids long. Germline assignment: CDR1 ENHRY and CDR2 SYGVKD. V dropped 0 bases and J dropped 5 bases, with 10 bases sitting between them. The CDR3 bases are TGTGCCATCAGTGAGTCGACGGCAGAAACCGGGGAGCTGTTTTTT. This sequence encodes CAISESTAETGELFF.

This chain connects TRBV10-3 to TRBJ1-6; possible D gene TRBD1, 5 bases. V gave up 6 bases and J gave up 6 bases, with 12 bases separating them. Germline V gene sequence: CDR1 ENHRY, CDR2 SYGVKD. This CDR3 has 14 amino acids. CDR3 residues: CAIRGDSVNSPLHF. The CDR3 DNA follows: TGTGCCATCAGGGGAGACAGTGTTAATTCACCCCTCCACTTT.

The rearrangement joins TRBV7-2 to TRBJ2-1; possibly TRBD1 or TRBD2 for D (5 bases each). The CDR3 runs to 15 residues. CDR1 is SGHTA and CDR2 is FQGNSA in the germline V gene. Trimming left V 2 bases short and J 2 bases short, with 10 bases between. Written as DNA, the CDR3 is TGTGCCAGCAGCTTAAGTACGGGGCCCTACAATGAGCAGTTCTTC. Protein product: CASSLSTGPYNEQFF.

The V gene is TRBV24-1, the J gene TRBJ1-2; D is unclear. The length of the CDR3 is 15 residues. Germline CDR1 KGHDR, CDR2 SFDVKD. The V gene lost 0 bases and the J gene lost 7 bases, with 14 bases spanning the gap. Written as DNA, the CDR3 is TGTGCCACCAGTGATTTGCAAACAGACCGATCTGGCTACACCTTC. Amino acids: CATSDLQTDRSGYTF.

V is TRBV6-2 or TRBV6-3 and J is TRBJ2-3; TRBD2 aligns across 11 bases. In germline, CDR1 is MNHEY, CDR2 SVGEGT. After removal of 0 bases from V and 2 bases from J, the junction contained 4 bases not matched to a gene. The CDR3 spans 17 residues. The CDR3, as DNA: TGTGCCAGCAGTTACTCACCTAGCGGGAGGTACACAGATACGCAGTATTTT. Its protein is CASSYSPSGRYTDTQYF.

The J gene is TRBJ2-3, the V gene TRBV30; weak D call: TRBD2 (5 bases). Germline-derived CDR1 and CDR2 are GTSNPN and SVGIG (reference sequence). The length of the CDR3 is 10 residues. Trimming shortened V by 1 base and J by 13 bases, and 9 bases separated the two germline ends. In DNA, the CDR3 is TGTGCCTGGAGTGGACTAACCAAGTATTTT. Translation gives CAWSGLTKYF. The variable domain in full, with the rest retrieved from reference TRBV30 and TRBJ2-3, is SQTIHQWPATLVQPVGSPLSLECTVEGTSNPNLYWYRQAAGRGLQLLFYSVGIGQISSEVPQNLSASRPQDRQFILSSKKLLLSDSGFYLCAWSGLTKYFGPGTRLTVL.

CDR3 nucleotide sequence: TGTGCCAGCAGCCACGACAGGGGCCAAGAGACCCAGTACTTC. This gives the protein CASSHDRGQETQYF. The V call is TRBV7-2, the J call TRBJ2-5; 8 bases are a match to TRBD1. Trimming cost V 5 bases and J 1 base; bases outside gene matches: 3. The CDR3 length is 14 residues. The germline gives CDR1 SGHTA, CDR2 FQGNSA.

The rearrangement uses TRBV3-1 (or the pseudogene TRBV3-2) and TRBJ1-1; the D is unclear. Germline CDR1 reads LGHDT; CDR2 reads YNNKEL (reference sequence). Trimming stripped 2 bases from V and 0 bases from J, with 7 bases between. This CDR3 is 14 amino acids long. CDR3 DNA: TGTGCCAGCAGCCAAAGGCAACTGAACACTGAAGCTTTCTTT. It codes for CASSQRQLNTEAFF.

The chain joins TRBV2 to TRBJ2-7, with a weak D call TRBD2 (6 bases). CDR1 is SNHLY and CDR2 is FYNNEI in the germline V gene. The CDR3 length is 14 residues. Deletions cut 4 bases from V and 3 bases from J, with 13 bases between. CDR3 region: CASSVEGGNYEQYF. The CDR3 DNA reads TGTGCCAGCAGTGTTGAGGGAGGTAACTACGAGCAGTACTTC. Full variable domain (outside the CDR3, taken from reference TRBV2 and TRBJ2-7): EPEVTQTPSHQVTQMGQEVILRCVPISNHLYFYWYRQILGQKVEFLVSFYNNEISEKSEIFDDQFSVERPDGSNFTLKIRSTKLEDSAMYFCASSVEGGNYEQYFGPGTRLTVT.

This clone was detected only once. The chain is built from TRBV25-1 and TRBJ2-7, with 8 positions matching TRBD2. The CDR3 runs to 13 residues. Trimming cost V 5 bases and J 4 bases; bases outside gene matches: 4. The V gene's germline CDR1 is MGHDK and CDR2 SYGVNS. CDR3 sequence (DNA): TGTGCCAGCAGTCTCGGGACTAGTTACGAGCAGTACTTC. This codes for CASSLGTSYEQYF.

The rearrangement links TRBV24-1 to TRBJ1-2; D unresolved. V was trimmed by 7 bases and J by 2 bases, leaving 10 bases between them. Germline V gives CDR1 KGHDR, CDR2 SFDVKD. CDR3 length: 13 amino acids. The CDR3 region has the DNA TGTGCCACCAGCCCCTCATCAAACTATGGCTACACCTTC. Its translation: CATSPSSNYGYTF.

The genes are TRBV28 and TRBJ2-3; TRBD2 matches 11 bases. The CDR3 covers 19 residues. From germline, CDR1 is MDHEN and CDR2 SYDVKM. The V segment lost 5 bases and the J segment 1 base; nucleotides outside the gene matches: 14. This CDR3 is CASSRETSGTSSRTDTQYF. In DNA form, the CDR3 reads TGTGCCAGCAGTCGGGAGACTAGCGGGACGTCATCCCGCACAGATACGCAGTATTTT.

The CDR3 reads CASSSHPLASVEDTQYF. CDR3 nucleotide sequence: TGTGCCAGCAGCTCCCACCCCCTAGCGTCCGTAGAAGATACGCAGTATTTT. The chain uses TRBV7-3 and TRBJ2-3, with D possibly matching TRBD2 (6 bases). The CDR3 covers 17 residues. Per the germline V gene, CDR1 is SGHTA and CDR2 is FQGTGA. V lost 4 bases and J lost 5, with 22 bases in between.

The table lists this clone with a few counts. The chain uses TRBV3-1 (or the pseudogene TRBV3-2) and TRBJ1-3; D gene uncertain. Germline V gives CDR1 LGHDT, CDR2 YNNKEL (reference sequence). Trimming shortened V by 11 bases and J by 4 bases, and 18 bases separated the two germline ends. The CDR3 has 14 amino acids. This CDR3 is CASCTSAGGNTIYF. The CDR3, as DNA: TGTGCCTCCTGTACTTCGGCCGGAGGAAACACCATATATTTT.

The chain has TRBV5-6 and TRBJ2-5, with D maybe TRBD1 (6 bases). Germline assignment: CDR1 SGHDT and CDR2 YYEEEE. V was pared by 5 bases and J by 1 base, with 18 bases between. The CDR3 loop spans 16 amino acids. This chain's CDR3 is CASSPPGVAAQETQYF. The DNA of the CDR3 is TGTGCCAGCAGTCCACCAGGGGTTGCGGCCCAAGAGACCCAGTACTTC.

The V and J genes are TRBV5-4 and TRBJ2-1; 7 bases line up with TRBD1. The CDR3 runs to 14 residues. CDR1 and CDR2 from the germline V gene are SGHNT and YYREEE (reference sequence). With 0 bases clipped from V and 8 bases from J, the junction kept 5 bases outside the gene matches. DNA for the CDR3: TGTGCCAGCAGCTTGGTAGACAGGGCCTATGAGCAGTTCTTC. Encoded protein: CASSLVDRAYEQFF.

The rearrangement links TRBV21-1 to TRBJ2-3; the D call TRBD2 from the table was never checked on the DNA. TRBV21-1 is deemed a pseudogene. CDR3 length: 17 residues. CDR3 sequence (DNA): TGTGCCAGCAGCAAAGCTCAGCGCAAGACTAGCACAGATACGCAGTATTTT. This codes for CASSKAQRKTSTDTQYF.

The chain joins TRBV19 to TRBJ1-5, with D unclear. The CDR3 is made up of 14 amino acids. The V end lost 2 bases, the J end lost 4 bases, and 9 bases lay between the germline ends. The germline V gene encodes CDR1 LNHDA and CDR2 SQIVND (reference sequence). CDR3 coding DNA: TGTGCCAGTAGTATAAGGGTTGAAAATCAGCCCCAGCATTTT. Protein product: CASSIRVENQPQHF.

The chain joins TRBV6-5 to TRBJ2-7, with 9 bases fitting TRBD1. CDR1 and CDR2 (germline): MNHEY, SVGAGI. This CDR3 region has 13 residues. Losses at the gene ends were 6 bases for V and 4 bases for J; bases not matched to a gene: 4. In nucleotides, the CDR3 is TGTGCCAGCAGGGGGACAGGGTATTACGAGCAGTACTTC. Translating it yields CASRGTGYYEQYF.

The genes are TRBV18 and TRBJ1-5; the D is unclear. Trimming pared 0 bases from V and 7 bases from J, leaving 7 bases between. CDR3 length: 13 amino acids. Germline V lookup: CDR1 KGHSH, CDR2 LQKENI. The CDR3 region has the DNA TGTGCCAGCTCACCACCGGGGTACCAGCCCCAGCATTTT. This codes for CASSPPGYQPQHF.

The chain has TRBV12-3 or TRBV12-4 and TRBJ1-1; no clear D gene. This CDR3 has 13 amino acids. The V end lost 6 bases, the J end lost 3 bases, and 11 bases lay between the germline ends. The CDR3 DNA is TGTGCCAGCAGCCGGTCCGGGGACACTGAAGCTTTCTTT. Residues: CASSRSGDTEAFF.

The V gene is TRBV10-3, the J gene TRBJ1-2, with D hard to call. Germline V gene lookup returns CDR1 ENHRY and CDR2 SYGVKD. V was trimmed by 3 bases and J by 6 bases, leaving 8 bases between them. The CDR3 consists of 12 residues. This CDR3 is CAISDSTDGYTF. Here the CDR3 DNA reads TGTGCCATCAGTGATTCGACTGATGGCTACACCTTC.

V and J are TRBV5-1 and TRBJ2-6; the D gene is possibly TRBD1 (6 bases). Germline lookup yields CDR1 SGHRS and CDR2 YFSETQ. V gave up 3 bases and J gave up 0 bases, with 13 bases separating them. The CDR3 runs to 17 residues. The CDR3 DNA reads TGCGCCAGCAGCTCAAATACAGGGTTCTCTGGGGCCAACGTCCTGACTTTC. Translated: CASSSNTGFSGANVLTF.

This clone occurred once. The chain employs TRBV5-5 and TRBJ1-5; D is unclear. The ends were cut back, 3 bases at V and 0 bases at J, with 10 bases in the middle. Germline lookup yields CDR1 SGHKS and CDR2 YYEKEE (reference sequence). The CDR3 is 15 residues long. As DNA, the CDR3 is TGTGCCAGCAGCTCGAAGCCTGTTAGCAATCAGCCCCAGCATTTT. The encoded protein is CASSSKPVSNQPQHF.

This CDR3 reads CASSFRHSNTGELFF. The CDR3 DNA reads as TGTGCCAGCAGCTTCCGACACTCGAACACCGGGGAGCTGTTTTTT. This chain joins TRBV11-3 and TRBJ2-2, with D unclear. The germline V and J ends were trimmed by 3 bases and 0 bases, with 8 bases remaining between them. The CDR3 runs to 15 residues. Germline-derived CDR1 and CDR2 are SGHNT and YENEEA.

In the case of this clone: Different DNA sequences within this sample yield the same CDR3. The rearrangement uses TRBV5-1 and TRBJ2-1; 13 bases line up with TRBD2. The ends lost 3 bases at V and 6 bases at J; junction bases unmatched: 3. The germline V gene has CDR1 SGHRS and CDR2 YFSETQ. The CDR3 has 15 amino acids. This CDR3 is CASSSGLAGVNEQFF. CDR3 nucleotides: TGCGCCAGCAGCTCCGGACTAGCGGGAGTCAATGAGCAGTTCTTC.

CDR3 sequence reads: CASSLRTDLLSGNTIYF. In DNA form, the CDR3 reads TGTGCCAGCAGTCTTCGGACGGATCTCCTCTCTGGAAACACCATATATTTT. The chain uses TRBV28 and TRBJ1-3, with D hard to call. This CDR3 comprises 17 residues. The V gene lost 5 bases and the J gene lost 0 bases, with 17 bases spanning the gap. CDR1 and CDR2 from the germline V gene are MDHEN and SYDVKM.

The chain combines TRBV7-2 with TRBJ2-1, with TRBD2 matching over 14 bases. Germline trimming cut 5 bases from V and 7 bases from J; bases unmatched to any gene: 10. This CDR3 is built from 17 residues. Germline loops: CDR1 SGHTA, CDR2 FQGNSA. In DNA form, the CDR3 reads TGTGCCAGCAGCAAATTTTCGGGACTAGCGGGAGCTAATGAGCAGTTCTTC. As protein: CASSKFSGLAGANEQFF.

As concerns this clone: One end of the junction varies from germline; a read error may be responsible. The chain employs TRBV7-7 and TRBJ2-1; D possibly matches TRBD1 or TRBD2 (5 bases each). This CDR3 comprises 15 residues. Germline V gene lookup returns CDR1 SSHAT and CDR2 FNYEAQ (reference sequence). Written as DNA, the CDR3 is TGTGCTAGCAGCTTTAGGCTAGTGGGGGAGAGGGAGCAGTTCTTC. It yields the protein CASSFRLVGEREQFF.